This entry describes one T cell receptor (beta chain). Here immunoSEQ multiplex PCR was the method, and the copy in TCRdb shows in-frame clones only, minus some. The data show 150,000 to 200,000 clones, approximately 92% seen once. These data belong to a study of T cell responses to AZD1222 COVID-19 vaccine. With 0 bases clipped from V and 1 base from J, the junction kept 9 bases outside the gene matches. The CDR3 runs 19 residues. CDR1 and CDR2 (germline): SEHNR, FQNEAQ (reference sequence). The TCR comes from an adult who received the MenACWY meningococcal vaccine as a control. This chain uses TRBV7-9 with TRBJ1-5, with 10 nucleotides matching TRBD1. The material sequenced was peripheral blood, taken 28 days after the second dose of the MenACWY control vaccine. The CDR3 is CASSLARDRGLGSNQPQHF. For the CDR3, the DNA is TGTGCCAGCAGCTTAGCCCGGGACAGGGGACTCGGGAGCAATCAGCCCCAGCATTTT.